Described below is a single T cell receptor (beta chain) sequence and its context. The CDR3 totals 17 residues. From germline, CDR1 is MNHNS and CDR2 SASEGT. V lost 4 bases and J lost 5, with 18 bases in between. Repertoires were generated with immunoSEQ multiplex PCR, while TCRdb's copy carries only in-frame clones and drops some. The sample lists about 200,000 clones; about 77% were seen once. This sample is drawn from a study of blood T cell repertoires in COVID-19. This clonotype originated in a woman older than 75 with active or convalescent COVID-19. The chain links TRBV6-1 to TRBJ1-6; TRBD1 might be the D (6 bases). The sample consisted of peripheral blood. This chain's CDR3 is CASSVFGRQVNNSPLHF. CDR3 DNA sequence: TGTGCCAGCAGTGTATTCGGAAGACAGGTGAATAATTCACCCCTCCACTTT.